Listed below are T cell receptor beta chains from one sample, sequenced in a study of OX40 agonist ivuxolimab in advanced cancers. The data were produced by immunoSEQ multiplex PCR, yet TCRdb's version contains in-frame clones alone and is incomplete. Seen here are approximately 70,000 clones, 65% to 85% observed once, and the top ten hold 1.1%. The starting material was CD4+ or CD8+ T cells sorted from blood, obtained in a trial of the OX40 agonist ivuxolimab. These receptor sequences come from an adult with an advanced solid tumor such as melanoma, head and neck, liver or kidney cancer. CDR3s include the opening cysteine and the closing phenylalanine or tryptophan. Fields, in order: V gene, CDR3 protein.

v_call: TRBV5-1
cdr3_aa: CASSYYEQYF

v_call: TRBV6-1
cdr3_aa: CASSNRGVGAEAFF

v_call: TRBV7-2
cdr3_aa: CASSPQTGRLNTEAFF

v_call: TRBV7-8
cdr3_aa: CASSLFRGSGGQETQYF

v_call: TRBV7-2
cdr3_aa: CASSLVLTAGGLTDTQYF

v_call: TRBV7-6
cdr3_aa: CASSLSDGSYEQYF

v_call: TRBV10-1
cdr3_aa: CASSEGGAAQETQYF

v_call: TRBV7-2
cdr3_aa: CASSPRQPLVAKNIQYF

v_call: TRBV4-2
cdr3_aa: CASSQDQGFGYTF

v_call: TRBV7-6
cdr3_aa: CASSPREAGNTIYF

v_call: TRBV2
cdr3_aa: CASMFGLNNEQFF

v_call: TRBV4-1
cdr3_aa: CASSQDPPVGRQETQYF

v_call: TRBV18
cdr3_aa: CATTGQNYNSPLHF

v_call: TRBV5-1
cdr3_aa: CASSSQGEETGELFF

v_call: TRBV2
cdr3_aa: CASSEARRGHTF

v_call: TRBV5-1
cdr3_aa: CASSLPGTGSTDTQYF

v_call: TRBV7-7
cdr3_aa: CASSLAQNYEQYF

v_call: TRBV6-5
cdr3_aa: CASSPSGGGYEQYF

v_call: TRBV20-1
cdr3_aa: CSARFLNEQYF

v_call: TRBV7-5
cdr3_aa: CARSPGCGQGPYSNQPQHF

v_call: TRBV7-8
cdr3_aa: CASRPRGRYSNQPQHF

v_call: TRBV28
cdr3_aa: CASRINTGGSYEQYF

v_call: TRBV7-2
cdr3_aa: CASSLAGGATYEQYF

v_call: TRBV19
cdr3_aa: CASSKLAGVRTDTQYF

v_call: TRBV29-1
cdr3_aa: CSARRQGGNEQYF

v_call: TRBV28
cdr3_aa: CANWNKGGAEAFF

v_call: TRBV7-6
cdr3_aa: CASSLVGGETQYF